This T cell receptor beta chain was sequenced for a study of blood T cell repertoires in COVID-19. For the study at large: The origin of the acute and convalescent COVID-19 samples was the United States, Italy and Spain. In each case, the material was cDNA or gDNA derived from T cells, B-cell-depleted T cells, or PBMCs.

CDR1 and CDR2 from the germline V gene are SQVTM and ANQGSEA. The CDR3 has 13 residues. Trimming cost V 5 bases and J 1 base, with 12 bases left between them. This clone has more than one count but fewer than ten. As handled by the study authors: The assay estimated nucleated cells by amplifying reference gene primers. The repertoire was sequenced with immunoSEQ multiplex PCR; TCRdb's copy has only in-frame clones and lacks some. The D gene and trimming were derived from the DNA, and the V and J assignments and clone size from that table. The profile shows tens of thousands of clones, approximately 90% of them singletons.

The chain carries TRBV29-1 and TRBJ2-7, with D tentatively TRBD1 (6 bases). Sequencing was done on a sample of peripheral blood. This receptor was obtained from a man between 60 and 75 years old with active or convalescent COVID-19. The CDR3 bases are TGCAGCGTTACAAGGGGGAAGTCCTACGAGCAGTACTTC. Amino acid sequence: CSVTRGKSYEQYF.